Following are 22 T cell receptor beta chains from one sample sequenced in a study of cytomegalovirus exposure and HLA in healthy donors. Only in-frame clones appear in the TCRdb table, and some are missing; sequencing was by immunoSEQ multiplex PCR. The data show 130,000 or so clones, roughly 84% seen once. The material sequenced was PBMCs. The receptors were gathered from a woman aged 30 to 39 in good health and CMV-seronegative.

The chain carries TRBV25-1 and TRBJ2-1; 10 bases are shared with TRBD2. The CDR3 sequence is 15 residues long. Germline lookup yields CDR1 MGHDK and CDR2 SYGVNS. Trimming cost V 5 bases and J 7 bases; bases outside gene matches: 8. For the CDR3, the DNA is TGTGCCAGCAGTAAAGCGGGGGGGCTATGGAATGAGCAGTTCTTC. Amino acids: CASSKAGGLWNEQFF. Using reference TRBV25-1 and TRBJ2-1 for the parts outside the CDR3, the full variable domain is EADIYQTPRYLVIGTGKKITLECSQTMGHDKMYWYQQDPGMELHLIHYSYGVNSTEKGDLSSESTVSRIRTEHFPLTLESARPSHTSQYLCASSKAGGLWNEQFFGPGTRLTVL.

The chain is built from TRBV28 and TRBJ1-1, with 8 bases fitting TRBD1. Germline CDR1 reads MDHEN; CDR2 reads SYDVKM. The ends lost 6 bases at V and 4 bases at J; junction bases unmatched: 10. The CDR3 contains 15 residues. Here the CDR3 DNA reads TGTGCCAGCAGAGTGGACAGGGAGGTTGTCACTGAAGCTTTCTTT. Translating it yields CASRVDREVVTEAFF.

Points on this clone: Germline and junction disagree at one end, which may indicate a read error. The chain couples TRBV25-1 to TRBJ1-4, with a tentative D call TRBD1 (6 bases). The V gene's germline CDR1 is MGHDK and CDR2 SYGVNS. This CDR3 is 12 amino acids long. CDR3 DNA sequence: TGTGCCAGCGGTTTGGACAGCTCTAACTTATTGTTT. This gives the protein CASGLDSSNLLF.

CDR3 region: CASSRLTGSSTGELFF. The CDR3 DNA reads TGCGCCAGCAGCCGCCTGACAGGGTCGAGCACCGGGGAGCTGTTTTTT. V and J are TRBV4-3 and TRBJ2-2; TRBD1 agrees at 7 bases. Per germline, CDR1 LGHNA and CDR2 YSLEER. The junction had 9 bases not matched to a gene; V was cut back by 4 bases and J by 4 bases. There are 16 residues in the CDR3.

The gene calls are TRBV14 and TRBJ1-6; D call uncertain. V gave up 3 bases and J gave up 7 bases, with 16 bases separating them. CDR3 size: 16 residues. Germline-derived CDR1 and CDR2 are SGHDN and FVKESK. DNA of the CDR3: TGTGCCAGCAGCCAGCATCGAGGAAATAACAATTCACCCCTCCACTTT. Amino acid sequence: CASSQHRGNNNSPLHF.

This clone was recorded once. The rearrangement uses TRBV10-1 and TRBJ2-3; 10 bases agree with TRBD2. The germline V gene has CDR1 WNHNN and CDR2 SYGVQD (reference sequence). There are 17 residues in the CDR3. Losses at the gene ends were 2 bases for V and 2 bases for J; bases not matched to a gene: 7. CDR3 coding DNA: TGCGCCAGCAGTGAGAGGGCTAGCGGGGGCCTCACAGATACGCAGTATTTT. This encodes CASSERASGGLTDTQYF.

In DNA, the CDR3 is TGCGCCAGCAGCTTGCCTTCAGGCACGGGGGTTGGGACTGAAGCTTTCTTT. The encoded protein is CASSLPSGTGVGTEAFF. This rearrangement joins TRBV5-1 to TRBJ1-1, with D possibly being TRBD1 (5 bases). V lost 1 base to trimming and J lost 5 bases, with 21 bases between them. The germline CDR1 and CDR2 sequences are SGHRS and YFSETQ. The CDR3 sequence is 17 residues long.

The chain uses TRBV25-1 and TRBJ2-7; maybe TRBD1 (6 bases). The V and J ends lost 3 bases and 1 base respectively, with 13 bases between them. The CDR3 has 15 amino acids. Germline lookup yields CDR1 MGHDK and CDR2 SYGVNS. CDR3 in DNA: TGTGCCAGCAGTGACCGGGACACCGGATCCTACGAGCAGTACTTC. Amino acid sequence: CASSDRDTGSYEQYF.

The chain links TRBV7-6 to TRBJ2-2, with D possibly being TRBD2 (5 bases). Germline CDR1 and CDR2: SGHVS and FNYEAQ. The CDR3 extends over 13 amino acids. Trimming took 4 bases from V and 7 from J, leaving 10 bases between them. CDR3 residues: CASSSRGGGELFF. The CDR3, as DNA: TGTGCCAGCAGCTCGAGAGGAGGCGGGGAGCTGTTTTTT.

The chain combines TRBV7-2 with TRBJ1-2, with D possibly being TRBD1 (6 bases). Germline assignment: CDR1 SGHTA and CDR2 FQGNSA. V was shortened by 0 bases and J by 8 bases, with 13 bases between the two germline ends. The CDR3 is 14 residues long. CDR3 coding DNA: TGTGCCAGCAGCTTAGCGGGGGCCTCTCCGGGCTACACCTTC. It codes for CASSLAGASPGYTF.

The J gene is TRBJ1-2, the V gene TRBV18; 9 bases map to TRBD1. The CDR3 is 13 amino acids. V gave up 5 bases and J gave up 6 bases; unmatched junction bases: 4. Germline-derived CDR1 and CDR2 are KGHSH and LQKENI. For the CDR3, the DNA is TGTGCCAGCTCAAGGGACAGGGACGATGGCTACACCTTC. It translates to CASSRDRDDGYTF.

The chain has TRBV27 and TRBJ2-1, with D possibly matching TRBD1 (6 bases). Germline V gene sequence: CDR1 MNHEY, CDR2 SMNVEV (reference sequence). The CDR3 is 15 amino acids. Trimming cost V 6 bases and J 3 bases, with 15 bases left between them. The CDR3 nucleotides are TGTGCCAGCAGACCAGGGGCAGGGCACTACAATGAGCAGTTCTTC. Encoded protein: CASRPGAGHYNEQFF.

The chain carries TRBV4-3 and TRBJ2-5; 12 positions match TRBD1. Germline loops: CDR1 LGHNA, CDR2 YSLEER. CDR3 size: 19 residues. Trimming took 0 bases from V and 5 from J; bases not matched to a gene: 13. The CDR3: CASSQDWGGTGGSRETQYF. The CDR3 coding sequence is TGCGCCAGCAGCCAAGATTGGGGTGGGACAGGGGGCTCTAGGGAGACCCAGTACTTC.

The chain uses TRBV7-9 and TRBJ2-1; 9 bases match TRBD1. The V segment lost 5 bases and the J segment 9 bases; nucleotides outside the gene matches: 8. The germline gives CDR1 SEHNR, CDR2 FQNEAQ (reference sequence). The CDR3 length is 14 residues. The CDR3 is CASSVVTGGGEQFF. DNA for the CDR3: TGTGCCAGCAGCGTTGTGACAGGGGGAGGTGAGCAGTTCTTC.

The genes are TRBV7-2 and TRBJ2-4; D might be TRBD1 (5 bases). The V and J ends lost 2 bases and 11 bases respectively, with 13 bases between them. Germline V gene lookup returns CDR1 SGHTA and CDR2 FQGNSA. The CDR3 runs 13 residues. The CDR3 here is CASSLIATGLQYF. In DNA, the CDR3 is TGTGCCAGCAGCTTAATAGCTACAGGCCTTCAGTACTTC.

The J gene is TRBJ1-5, the V gene TRBV5-6; D gene unclear. Trimming shortened V by 0 bases and J by 2 bases, and 6 bases separated the two germline ends. Per the germline V gene, CDR1 is SGHDT and CDR2 is YYEEEE. The CDR3 contains 14 residues. CDR3 coding DNA: TGTGCCAGCAGCTTGGCCGGGGGCAATCAGCCCCAGCATTTT. Its protein is CASSLAGGNQPQHF.

The chain has TRBV7-2 and TRBJ2-5, with 8 positions matching TRBD2. CDR1 and CDR2 (germline): SGHTA, FQGNSA. CDR3 length: 16 amino acids. Trimming at V came to 1 base and at J to 2 bases, leaving 6 bases not matched to a gene. CDR3 loop: CASSLGPGGRQETQYF. The CDR3 region has the DNA TGTGCCAGCAGCTTAGGCCCGGGGGGGAGGCAAGAGACCCAGTACTTC.

V usage is TRBV25-1 and J usage is TRBJ2-2, with unresolved D. The CDR3 spans 14 residues. The V gene lost 2 bases and the J gene lost 7 bases, with 11 bases spanning the gap. The germline V gene has CDR1 MGHDK and CDR2 SYGVNS. In DNA, the CDR3 is TGTGCCAGCAGTGAAGGCCCGTGGAGCGGGGAGCTGTTTTTT. It yields the protein CASSEGPWSGELFF.

V usage is TRBV5-5 and J usage is TRBJ1-1; no clear D. The CDR3 is made up of 12 amino acids. The germline V gene has CDR1 SGHKS and CDR2 YYEKEE (reference sequence). V was trimmed by 0 bases and J by 6 bases, leaving 6 bases between them. CDR3 in DNA: TGTGCCAGCAGCTTGGGTCTCGCTGAAGCTTTCTTT. This encodes CASSLGLAEAFF.

This chain links TRBV27 with TRBJ2-7; 7 bases map to TRBD1. The CDR3 has 14 amino acids. Trimming cost V 2 bases and J 4 bases; bases outside gene matches: 5. The germline V gene has CDR1 MNHEY and CDR2 SMNVEV (reference sequence). CDR3 residues: CASSLMGQRYEQYF. In DNA form, the CDR3 reads TGTGCCAGCAGTTTAATGGGACAGCGATACGAGCAGTACTTC.

V usage is TRBV20-1 and J usage is TRBJ2-7; the D gene is possibly TRBD1 (5 bases). The CDR3 is 11 residues long. Trimming left V 5 bases short and J 3 bases short, with 8 bases between. In germline, CDR1 is DFQATT, CDR2 SNEGSKA (reference sequence). CDR3 in amino acids: CSASTDYEQYF. CDR3 DNA sequence: TGCAGTGCTTCGACAGACTACGAGCAGTACTTC.

The CDR3 bases are TGTGCCAGCAGCTTAGACCTACCTACGTCAGGGGATACGCAGTATTTT. Amino acids: CASSLDLPTSGDTQYF. This chain connects TRBV11-2 to TRBJ2-3; TRBD1 is a possible D gene (5 bases). The CDR3 loop spans 16 amino acids. V was clipped by 0 bases and J by 6 bases, with 16 bases between them. CDR1 and CDR2 (germline): SGHAT, FQNNGV.